This T cell receptor beta chain came from a study of regulatory T cells in long-lasting Graves disease. This clonotype has just one count. Its specificity is not known. This CDR3 has 14 residues. V was cut by 5 bases and J by 5 bases, with 15 bases left in between. Libraries of TCR beta came from iRepertoire HTBI primers plus Arm-PCR of CDR3 regions. From the multiplex PCR reads, TCRdb called clonotypes with MiXCR, one entry per CDR3 protein. Of about 660,000 distinct CDR3 sequences in the sample, about 32% were seen once. Broader study findings: It was in persistent disease that TRBV28, TRBJ1-2 and TRBJ2-5 were favored.

The sample's time point: persistent/refractory GD, antithyroid drugs over 5 years with positive TRAb. Scientists built the TCR library using RNA that was extracted from PBMCs. This chain uses TRBV12-3 or TRBV12-4 with TRBJ2-5; D is unclear. The sample in question was peripheral blood mononuclear cells (PBMCs), obtained when the disease was refractory, from a patient treated with antithyroid drugs. The TCR sequence derives from a female donor with Graves disease. DNA for the CDR3: TGTGCCAGCAGTCCCCCTCTTGGAGATGAGACCCAGTACTTC. It translates to CASSPPLGDETQYF.